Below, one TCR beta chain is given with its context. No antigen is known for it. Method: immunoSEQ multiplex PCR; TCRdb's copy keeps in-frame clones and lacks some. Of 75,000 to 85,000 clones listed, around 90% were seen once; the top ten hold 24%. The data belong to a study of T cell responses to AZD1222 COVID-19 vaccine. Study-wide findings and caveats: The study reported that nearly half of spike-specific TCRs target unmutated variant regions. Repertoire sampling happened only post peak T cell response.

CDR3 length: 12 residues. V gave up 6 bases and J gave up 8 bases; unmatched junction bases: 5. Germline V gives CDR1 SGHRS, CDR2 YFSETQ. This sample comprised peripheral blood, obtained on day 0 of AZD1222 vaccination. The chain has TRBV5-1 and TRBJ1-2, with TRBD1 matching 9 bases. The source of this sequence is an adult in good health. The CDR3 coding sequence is TGCGCCAGCACCAGGACAGGGGAAGGCTACACCTTC. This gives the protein CASTRTGEGYTF. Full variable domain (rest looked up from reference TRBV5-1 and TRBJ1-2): KAGVTQTPRYLIKTRGQQVTLSCSPISGHRSVSWYQQTPGQGLQFLFEYFSETQRNKGNFPGRFSGRQFSNSRSEMNVSTLELGDSALYLCASTRTGEGYTFGSGTRLTVV.